This TCR beta chain was captured in a study of OX40 agonist ivuxolimab in advanced cancers. Study-level information: There were three patients with partial responses, one having hepatocellular carcinoma and two cutaneous melanoma.

Study-wide results and limits: Expanded clones were, on average, more numerous among CD8+ T cells than CD4+. Antigen targets of the expanded peripheral T cells went undetermined. The study observed clonal expansion of CD4+ and CD8+ blood T cells by week 6 at 0.1 to 3.0 mg/kg.

Germline V gives CDR1 SEHNR, CDR2 FQNEAQ (reference sequence). This CDR3 has 15 residues. V lost 5 bases and J lost 2, with 16 bases in between. With regard to this clone: The antigen remains unidentified.

Data came from immunoSEQ multiplex PCR; TCRdb stores just in-frame clones and leaves some out. The sample shows 72,000 or so clones, about 80% of them seen only once. The chain is built from TRBV7-9 and TRBJ2-7; the D gene is possibly TRBD1 (5 bases). The sample consisted of CD4+ or CD8+ T cells sorted from blood, taken in a trial of the OX40 agonist ivuxolimab. This clonotype was obtained from an adult with an advanced solid tumor such as melanoma, head and neck, liver or kidney cancer. The CDR3 here is CASSHRQNPPYEQYF. The CDR3 region has the DNA TGTGCCAGCAGCCACAGACAGAACCCTCCCTACGAGCAGTACTTC.